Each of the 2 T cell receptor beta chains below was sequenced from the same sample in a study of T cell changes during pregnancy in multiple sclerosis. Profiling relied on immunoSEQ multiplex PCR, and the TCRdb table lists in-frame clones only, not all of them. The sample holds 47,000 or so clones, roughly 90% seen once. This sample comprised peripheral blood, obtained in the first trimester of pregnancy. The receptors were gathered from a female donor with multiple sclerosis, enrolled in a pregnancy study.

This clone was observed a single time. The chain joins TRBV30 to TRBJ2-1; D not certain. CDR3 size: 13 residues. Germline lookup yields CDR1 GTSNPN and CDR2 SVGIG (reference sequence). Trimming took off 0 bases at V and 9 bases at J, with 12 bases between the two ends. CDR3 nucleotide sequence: TGTGCCTGGAGTGTCACTCTAGGAATTGAGCAGTTCTTC. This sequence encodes CAWSVTLGIEQFF.

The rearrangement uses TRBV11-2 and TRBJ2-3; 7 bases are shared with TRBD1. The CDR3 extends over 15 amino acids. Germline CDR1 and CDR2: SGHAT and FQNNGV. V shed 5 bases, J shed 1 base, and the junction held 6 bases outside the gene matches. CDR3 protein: CASSPETGRTDTQYF. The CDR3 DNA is TGTGCCAGCAGCCCCGAGACAGGGCGCACAGATACGCAGTATTTT.